These 14 T cell receptor beta chains share one sample of origin, sequenced in a study of shared clonotypes between healthy human individuals. Clones were read by immunoSEQ multiplex PCR, and TCRdb kept only the in-frame ones, dropping some. This sample has roughly 500,000 clones, with less than 96% found just once. Specimen: naive CD4+ T cells sorted from blood. Regarding subset: CD45RA+ positively selected. The receptors derive from a woman in her twenties or thirties in good health.

The CDR3 sequence: CAIRATGGAGGYTF. As DNA, the CDR3 is TGTGCCATCAGAGCGACAGGCGGGGCGGGGGGCTACACCTTC. The chain carries TRBV10-3 and TRBJ1-2, with D possibly being TRBD1 (6 bases). The V end was cut by 6 bases, the J end by 8 bases, with 19 bases between. The CDR3 contains 14 residues. In germline, CDR1 is ENHRY, CDR2 SYGVKD.

The chain combines TRBV5-5 with TRBJ2-2; D is uncertain. Germline V gene data show CDR1 as SGHKS and CDR2 as YYEKEE (reference sequence). The CDR3 runs to 14 residues. Trimming took off 5 bases at V and 4 bases at J, with 12 bases between the two ends. In DNA form, the CDR3 reads TGTGCCAGCAGGGCGGAAACAACCACCGGGGAGCTGTTTTTT. Protein product: CASRAETTTGELFF.

The rearrangement uses TRBV6-5 and TRBJ1-3; D is unclear. CDR3 length: 13 amino acids. Trimming removed 7 bases at V and 4 bases at J, with 11 bases between. The V gene's germline CDR1 is MNHEY and CDR2 SVGAGI. The CDR3 DNA reads TGTGCCAGCAAACGGGGAATGGGAAACACCATATATTTT. Protein sequence: CASKRGMGNTIYF.

This sequence joins TRBV7-9 and TRBJ2-2, with 7 bases fitting TRBD1. There are 15 residues in the CDR3. Per the germline V gene, CDR1 is SEHNR and CDR2 is FQNEAQ (reference sequence). V lost 5 bases, J lost 5 bases, and 8 bases stayed unmatched. The CDR3 here is CASSLITGETGELFF. Here the CDR3 DNA reads TGTGCCAGCAGCCTCATAACAGGGGAGACCGGGGAGCTGTTTTTT.

V usage is TRBV5-5 and J usage is TRBJ2-5, with TRBD2 matching over 14 bases. V lost 3 bases and J lost 5; bases outside the gene matches: 6. The CDR3 spans 16 residues. Germline CDR1 is SGHKS and CDR2 is YYEKEE (reference sequence). The CDR3 coding sequence is TGTGCCAGCAGCTGGGGGACTAGCGGGAGCGGGGAGACCCAGTACTTC. Its protein is CASSWGTSGSGETQYF.

The chain carries TRBV15 and TRBJ2-7; D is unresolved. Trimming cost V 0 bases and J 6 bases, with 18 bases left between them. Germline V CDR1 and CDR2: LNHNV, YYDKDF (reference sequence). CDR3 length: 16 residues. CDR3 sequence reads: CATSRDHFGLDCEQYF. CDR3 nucleotide sequence: TGTGCCACCAGCAGAGATCATTTCGGGCTAGATTGCGAGCAGTACTTC.

This clone showed up just once. The rearrangement links TRBV4-2 to TRBJ2-7; tentative D call: TRBD2 (6 bases). V lost 4 bases and J lost 6, with 13 bases in between. The CDR3 covers 13 residues. Germline V CDR1 and CDR2: LGHNA, YNFKEQ. In nucleotides, the CDR3 is TGTGCCAGCAGCCCTTTGGAGGGGTTCGAGCAGTACTTC. Translation: CASSPLEGFEQYF.

The rearrangement uses TRBV29-1 and TRBJ2-7; 9 bases line up with TRBD2. CDR1 is SQVTM and CDR2 is ANQGSEA in the germline V gene. This CDR3 is built from 13 residues. V was clipped by 7 bases and J by 1 base; unmatched bases: 5. For the CDR3, the DNA is TGCAGCGCTAGGACTAGCGCTTCCTACGAGCAGTACTTC. It specifies CSARTSASYEQYF.

The genes are TRBV19 and TRBJ2-4, with D possibly TRBD2 on 6 matching bases. Germline V gene data show CDR1 as LNHDA and CDR2 as SQIVND (reference sequence). The length of the CDR3 is 14 residues. V lost 3 bases, J lost 1 base, and 7 bases lay in between. CDR3 sequence: CASSMGLAKNIQYF. The CDR3, as DNA: TGTGCCAGTAGTATGGGACTCGCCAAAAACATTCAGTACTTC.

The chain links TRBV6-6 to TRBJ1-1; D might be TRBD1 (6 bases). V was clipped by 2 bases and J by 10 bases, with 20 bases between them. The CDR3 extends over 15 amino acids. Germline V gene data show CDR1 as MNHNY and CDR2 as SVGAGI (reference sequence). The CDR3 spells CASSYVSGQTEGAFF. In DNA, the CDR3 is TGTGCCAGCAGTTACGTCTCCGGACAGACGGAGGGAGCTTTCTTT.

As concerns this clone: Other DNA variants within this sample encode the same CDR3. The rearrangement uses TRBV2 and TRBJ1-2; unclear D gene. The CDR3 sequence is 13 residues long. Germline loops: CDR1 SNHLY, CDR2 FYNNEI. V gave up 6 bases and J gave up 2 bases, with 10 bases separating them. The CDR3 sequence is CASSVTKNYGYTF. The CDR3 DNA follows: TGTGCCAGCAGCGTGACGAAGAACTATGGCTACACCTTC.

The chain links TRBV13 to TRBJ2-4; the D gene is possibly TRBD2 (5 bases). V lost 5 bases and J 0 bases, leaving 14 bases between the germline ends. Germline lookup yields CDR1 PRHDT and CDR2 FYEKMQ (reference sequence). The CDR3 length is 16 residues. Here the CDR3 reads CASSPFRGLAKNIQYF. CDR3 bases: TGTGCCAGCAGCCCATTTCGCGGGCTAGCCAAAAACATTCAGTACTTC.

This chain joins TRBV5-1 and TRBJ2-3; D gene unclear. V was pared by 6 bases and J by 1 base, with 12 bases between. This CDR3 is built from 14 residues. The germline CDR1 and CDR2 sequences are SGHRS and YFSETQ. The CDR3 protein is CASTGLDGTDTQYF. The CDR3 coding sequence is TGCGCCAGCACTGGGCTAGACGGCACAGATACGCAGTATTTT. The variable domain in full, with the rest retrieved from reference TRBV5-1 and TRBJ2-3, is KAGVTQTPRYLIKTRGQQVTLSCSPISGHRSVSWYQQTPGQGLQFLFEYFSETQRNKGNFPGRFSGRQFSNSRSEMNVSTLELGDSALYLCASTGLDGTDTQYFGPGTRLTVL.

The chain uses TRBV19 and TRBJ2-1; the match to TRBD2 covers 13 bases. V dropped 10 bases and J dropped 4; count of bases not matched to a gene: 7. This CDR3 is built from 15 residues. Germline CDR1 LNHDA, CDR2 SQIVND (reference sequence). DNA for the CDR3: TGTGCCATCGGACTAGCGGGAGCTCTTTACAATGAGCAGTTCTTC. Protein product: CAIGLAGALYNEQFF.